This TCR beta chain emerged from a study of regulatory T cells in long-lasting Graves disease. This CDR3 is built from 14 residues. Germline V gene sequence: CDR1 KGHDR, CDR2 SFDVKD. Trimming shortened V by 2 bases and J by 4 bases, and 10 bases separated the two germline ends. The time point: newly diagnosed GD, antithyroid drugs for less than 3 months. From RNA extracted from PBMCs, the TCR library was made. This clonotype was picked up a small number of times. Building of the TCR beta libraries involved iRepertoire HTBI primers and Arm-PCR of CDR3 regions. From the multiplex PCR reads, TCRdb called clonotypes with MiXCR, one entry per CDR3 protein. The sample lists 400,000 to 650,000 distinct CDR3 sequences, more than 15% occurring once. This sample also appeared in a second study, on T cells in Graves' hyperthyroidism and ophthalmopathy.

Specimen: peripheral blood mononuclear cells (PBMCs), collected at new diagnosis, from a patient treated with antithyroid drugs. The chain is built from TRBV24-1 and TRBJ1-2; tentatively, D is TRBD1 (6 bases). This TCR was sampled from a woman aged 35 to 60 with Graves disease. CDR3 loop: CATSDSARGYGYTF. DNA for the CDR3: TGTGCCACCAGTGATTCGGCCAGGGGCTATGGCTACACCTTC.